The next 10 T cell receptor beta chains were all read from a single sample in a study of blood T cell repertoires in COVID-19. Some clones are missing from TCRdb's copy, which holds only in-frame ones; the method was immunoSEQ multiplex PCR. The sample includes 250,000 or so clones, 80% to 90% seen only once; the top ten take roughly 8.6%. What was sequenced was PBMCs or T cells enriched from blood (not recorded which). The receptor source for this set is a man aged 35-49 years who had recovered from COVID-19.

V and J are TRBV19 and TRBJ2-7; 7 bases are a match to TRBD1. The junction had 7 bases not matched to a gene; V was cut back by 5 bases and J by 3 bases. There are 14 residues in the CDR3. The germline V gene encodes CDR1 LNHDA and CDR2 SQIVND (reference sequence). In DNA form, the CDR3 reads TGTGCCAGTAGTTTGACAGGGAGAAACTACGAGCAGTACTTC. Translating gives CASSLTGRNYEQYF. Together with reference TRBV19 and TRBJ2-7, the CDR3 gives the full variable domain: DGGITQSPKYLFRKEGQNVTLSCEQNLNHDAMYWYRQDPGQGLRLIYYSQIVNDFQKGDIAEGYSVSREKKESFPLTVTSAQKNPTAFYLCASSLTGRNYEQYFGPGTRLTVT.

This clone has more than one count but fewer than ten. The rearrangement joins TRBV7-8 to TRBJ1-5, with D tentatively TRBD1 (6 bases). CDR3 length equals 21 residues. Germline V gives CDR1 SGHVS, CDR2 FQNEAQ. The ends were cut back, 2 bases at V and 0 bases at J, with 26 bases in the middle. As DNA, the CDR3 is TGTGCCAGCAGCTTATCCAGGCTCCCAGGGGACCCGTTTTATAGCAATCAGCCCCAGCATTTT. Encoded protein: CASSLSRLPGDPFYSNQPQHF.

This chain uses TRBV28 with TRBJ2-7, with D unclear. From germline, CDR1 is MDHEN and CDR2 SYDVKM. The CDR3 runs 13 residues. The ends were cut back, 1 base at V and 8 bases at J, with 12 bases in the middle. CDR3 nucleotide sequence: TGTGCCAGCAGTTTATTCCTACGAGCCAAGCAGTACTTC. Its protein product is CASSLFLRAKQYF. Drawing the rest from reference TRBV28 and TRBJ2-7, the complete variable domain is DVKVTQSSRYLVKRTGEKVFLECVQDMDHENMFWYRQDPGLGLRLIYFSYDVKMKEKGDIPEGYSVSREKKERFSLILESASTNQTSMYLCASSLFLRAKQYFGPGTRLTVT.

V is TRBV3-1 (or the pseudogene TRBV3-2) and J is TRBJ1-1; D is undetermined. The germline V and J ends were trimmed by 0 bases and 5 bases, with 10 bases remaining between them. Germline CDR1 and CDR2: LGHDT and YNNKEL (reference sequence). CDR3 length: 14 residues. In nucleotides, the CDR3 is TGTGCCAGCAGCCAAGAGTGGACGGGAACTGAAGCTTTCTTT. Its translation is CASSQEWTGTEAFF.

CDR3 in amino acids: CASSLDCRSSGNTIYF. The CDR3 DNA reads TGTGCCAGCAGCTTAGATTGTCGGAGCTCTGGAAACACCATATATTTT. The rearrangement links TRBV11-3 to TRBJ1-3; D gene uncertain. This CDR3 region has 16 residues. From germline, CDR1 is SGHNT and CDR2 YENEEA. The germline V and J ends were trimmed by 0 bases and 0 bases, with 9 bases remaining between them.

The chain joins TRBV5-4 to TRBJ2-7; the D is unclear. CDR3 length equals 12 residues. V dropped 4 bases and J dropped 5 bases, with 10 bases sitting between them. Germline V gene sequence: CDR1 SGHNT, CDR2 YYREEE (reference sequence). The CDR3 spells CASSLGSNEQYF. CDR3 nucleotides: TGTGCCAGCAGCCTCGGTTCGAACGAGCAGTACTTC.

The genes are TRBV24-1 and TRBJ1-5; D remains unclear. Trimming pared 1 base from V and 1 base from J, leaving 19 bases between. CDR1 is KGHDR and CDR2 is SFDVKD in the germline V gene. This CDR3 has 19 amino acids. The CDR3 DNA is TGTGCCACCAGTGATTTCTCTCCCTTCGGAGGGCCCAGCAATCAGCCCCAGCATTTT. It is translated as CATSDFSPFGGPSNQPQHF.

The chain couples TRBV3-1 (or the pseudogene TRBV3-2) to TRBJ2-4, with a possible D match to TRBD2 (6 bases). Germline V lookup: CDR1 LGHDT, CDR2 YNNKEL (reference sequence). The CDR3 sequence is 15 residues long. V was shortened by 0 bases and J by 0 bases, with 6 bases between the two germline ends. CDR3 protein: CASSQEGLAKNIQYF. DNA of the CDR3: TGTGCCAGCAGCCAAGAGGGACTAGCCAAAAACATTCAGTACTTC.

The rearrangement joins TRBV4-1 to TRBJ2-7; TRBD1 might be the D (5 bases). Germline loops: CDR1 MGHRA, CDR2 YSYEKL. V was pared by 0 bases and J by 4 bases, with 13 bases between. CDR3 length: 15 residues. This CDR3 is CASSQEGDSWYEQYF. Here the CDR3 DNA reads TGCGCCAGCAGCCAAGAAGGTGACAGTTGGTACGAGCAGTACTTC.

The chain carries TRBV3-1 (or the pseudogene TRBV3-2) and TRBJ1-4; TRBD1 aligns across 9 bases. CDR3 length: 17 amino acids. Trimming at V came to 4 bases and at J to 0 bases, leaving 6 bases not matched to a gene. CDR1 and CDR2 (germline): LGHDT, YNNKEL (reference sequence). The CDR3 region has the DNA TGTGCCAGCAGCCGGGGGGACAGGGCTGCAACTAATGAAAAACTGTTTTTT. The encoded protein is CASSRGDRAATNEKLFF.